This T cell receptor (beta chain) was captured by sequencing in a study of T cells after yellow fever vaccination. TCRdb reprocessed the 5' RACE reads via MiXCR and lists one record per CDR3 protein. The sample lists 300,000 to 350,000 distinct CDR3 sequences; approximately 11% were seen once. The CDR3 length is 13 residues. Trimming left V 1 base short and J 4 bases short, with 7 bases between. Germline V CDR1 and CDR2: SGHAT, FQNNGV. This clonotype occurred a few times. The source was CD4+ T cells sorted from PBMCs, collected 45 days after the yellow fever booster vaccination. The source of this sequence is a man younger than 30 who received the YFV17D yellow fever vaccine. This chain joins TRBV11-2 and TRBJ1-2; D not resolved. The CDR3 sequence is CASSLAATYGYTF. For the CDR3, the DNA is TGTGCCAGCAGCTTAGCAGCGACCTATGGCTACACCTTC.